This T cell receptor (beta chain) is drawn from a study of metastatic and nonmetastatic thyroid tumors (dated by TCRdb to between 2020 and 2021). Regarding the research as a whole: Repertoires from peripheral blood and from tumor or nodule tissue samples of malignant and benign thyroid patients were compared. General findings and caveats noted by the study authors: In both blood and tumor samples, TCR beta diversity was reported to be significantly higher in malignant tumors than in benign nodules.

Reading from cysteine to phenylalanine, the CDR3 counts 14 amino acids. CDR3 DNA is the only sequence kept; it has 42 bases, read in frame from the first base. V ends up 4 bases short and J 2 bases short, with an unmatched junction base count of 5. CDR1 is given as SGHNT and CDR2 as YYREEE, both from the germline V gene (reference sequence). The library was built by means of PCR. Data came from an Illumina HiSeq 4000. The TCR beta-chain CDR3 region of each patient was profiled by high-throughput sequencing. On the study's bioinformatics: CDR3 differences across clinicopathological groups were used to build a classifier for discriminating distant-metastatic papillary thyroid cancer patients. Repertoire diversity was assessed with the Shannon index, and tumor-blood repertoire similarity with the Morisita-Horn index. TCRdb's own reprocessing of the public reads used fastp at Q25 and MiXCR and kept productive beta chains. The V and J calls, along with clone size, are taken from TCRdb and not from the paper's own processing. The sample records under 100,000 clones, about 9.1% of which are singletons. The ten biggest clones cover 8% to 10% of the sample.

This clone was recorded many times. Which antigen it targets is not known. Qualities for individual bases were not recorded, and no much larger clone is one base off. No treatment had been received by any patient before thyroid surgery. Patient clinical samples collected from about 2011 to 2018 were retrospectively analysed using T-cell receptor beta sequencing. This sequence originates from a female donor with papillary thyroid cancer or a benign thyroid nodule (not recorded which). Some clones in this sample may be carry-over from other donors' samples. Sequencing was performed on blood. The rearrangement combines TRBV5-4 with TRBJ1-2, with TRBD1 identical over 7 junction bases. In nucleotides, the sequence is TGTGCCAGCAGCCCTGGACAGGAGAACTATGGCTACACCTTC. The resulting protein is CASSPGQENYGYTF.